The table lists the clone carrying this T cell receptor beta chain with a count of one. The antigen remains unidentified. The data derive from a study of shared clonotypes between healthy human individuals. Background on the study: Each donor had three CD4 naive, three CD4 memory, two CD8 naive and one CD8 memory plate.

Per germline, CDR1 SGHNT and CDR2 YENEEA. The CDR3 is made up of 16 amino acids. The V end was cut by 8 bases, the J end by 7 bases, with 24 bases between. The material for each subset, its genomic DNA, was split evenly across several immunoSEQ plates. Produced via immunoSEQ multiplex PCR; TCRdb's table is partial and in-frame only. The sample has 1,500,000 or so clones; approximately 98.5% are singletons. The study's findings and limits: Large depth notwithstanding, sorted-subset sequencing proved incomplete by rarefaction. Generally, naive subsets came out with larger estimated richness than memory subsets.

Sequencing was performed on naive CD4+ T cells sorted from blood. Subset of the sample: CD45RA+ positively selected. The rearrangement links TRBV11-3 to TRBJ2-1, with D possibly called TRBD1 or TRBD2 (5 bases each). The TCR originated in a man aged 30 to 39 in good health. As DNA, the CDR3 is TGTGCCAGCTCCGGCTCCCGGGGTGTAGGGGTTAATGAGCAGTTCTTC. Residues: CASSGSRGVGVNEQFF.